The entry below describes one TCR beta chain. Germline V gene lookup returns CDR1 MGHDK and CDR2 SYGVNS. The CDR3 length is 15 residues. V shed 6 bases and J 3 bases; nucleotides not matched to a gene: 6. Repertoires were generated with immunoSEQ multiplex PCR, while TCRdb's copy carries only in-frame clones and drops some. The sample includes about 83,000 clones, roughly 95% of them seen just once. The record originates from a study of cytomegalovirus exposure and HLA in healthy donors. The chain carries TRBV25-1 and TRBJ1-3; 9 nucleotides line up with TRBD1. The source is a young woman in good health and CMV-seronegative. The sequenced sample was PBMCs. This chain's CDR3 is CASSATGGFGNTIYF. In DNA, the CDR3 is TGTGCCAGCAGCGCTACAGGGGGCTTTGGAAACACCATATATTTT.